The entry below gives a single T cell receptor beta chain sequence along with its context. Its antigen remains unidentified. These data come from a study of glioma-infiltrating T cells. General observations from the study: Tissue and blood shared very few CDR3 sequences.

Using RNA template, CDR3s of TCR alpha and beta were amplified with iRepertoire arm-PCR. Input was roughly 85-400 ng of tissue mRNA or PBMC total RNA. TCRdb re-derived calls from the multiplex PCR reads in MiXCR, one entry per CDR3 protein. This sample has about 180,000 distinct CDR3 sequences, with around 40% found just once. Deletions cut 4 bases from V and 3 bases from J, with 9 bases between. The germline gives CDR1 LNHDA, CDR2 SQIVND (reference sequence). The CDR3 consists of 14 residues. The chain recombines TRBV19 with TRBJ2-2; perhaps TRBD2 as D (6 bases). The sequence was collected from a human donor with low-grade glioma or glioblastoma, undergoing nonglioma brain surgery, or in good health (not recorded which). Sample: glioma tissue, nonneoplastic brain tissue, or PBMCs (not recorded which). CDR3 region: CASSREDYTGELFF. The CDR3 DNA reads as TGTGCCAGTAGTAGGGAGGATTACACCGGGGAGCTGTTTTTT.